The 2 T cell receptor beta chains below were found in one sample sequenced in a study of T cells in Graves' hyperthyroidism and ophthalmopathy (dated 2019 in TCRdb). Libraries were prepared through multiplex PCR. These reads were obtained on an Illumina HiSeq 2000. TCR beta CDR3 regions were amplified from RNA transcripts. For the first round of RT-PCR on the TCR CDR3, the HTBI primer set was used together with the Qiagen OneStep RT-PCR kit. Starting from the raw public reads, TCRdb applied fastp trimming at Q25, assembled clones with MiXCR and retained in-frame beta chains. Each entry merges the rows of one CDR3 protein and shows their most common DNA and genes. The sample table lists 450,000 to 700,000 distinct CDR3 sequences, about 43% of them with a count of one. The ten largest clones take up 7.5% to 8.5% of the sample. Sequenced: peripheral blood or thyroid tissue (not recorded which). Receptors were obtained from a woman aged 18-35 years with Graves' hyperthyroidism.

The chain couples TRBV2 to TRBJ1-2; D call uncertain. Trimming cost V 4 bases and J 7 bases, with 13 bases left between them. CDR3 length: 13 residues. The V gene's germline CDR1 is SNHLY and CDR2 FYNNEI. The CDR3 protein is CASSGGKALGYTF. The CDR3, as DNA: TGTGCCAGCAGTGGGGGAAAGGCGCTTGGCTACACCTTC.

This clonotype came up a few times. The CDR3 here is CASSLAGGPGEQYF. CDR3 sequence (DNA): TGTGCCAGCAGTCTAGCGGGAGGGCCTGGGGAGCAGTACTTC. The gene calls are TRBV7-9 and TRBJ2-7; 12 nucleotides line up with TRBD2. Germline V CDR1 and CDR2: SEHNR, FQNEAQ (reference sequence). The CDR3 runs 14 residues. J was trimmed by 7 bases and V by 6 bases; bases with no gene match: 7.